This is a list of T cell receptor beta chains from one sample in a study of cytomegalovirus exposure and HLA in healthy donors. Libraries were prepared by immunoSEQ multiplex PCR; TCRdb keeps only in-frame clonotypes and omits some of them. Counted here are over 100,000 clones, 60% to 80% occurring once; the ten biggest clones make up 4.2%. Material for sequencing was PBMCs. The receptors were gathered from a man over 45 in good health and CMV-seropositive. Both conserved end residues are part of each CDR3. Fields, in order: J gene, CDR3 length, D gene, V gene, clone size, CDR3 DNA, CDR3 protein. D genes are given only for firm matches. Where a row states a size, it is once, few, many or the class of an expanded clone; other rows omit it.

j_call: TRBJ1-1
cdr3_length: 17
d_call: TRBD1
v_call: TRBV6-1
clone_size: .
cdr3_nt: TGTGCCAGCAGTGAAGGGGGGGCAGGGGGCGCGCGAACTGAAGCTTTCTTT
cdr3_aa: CASSEGGAGGARTEAFF

j_call: TRBJ1-6
cdr3_length: 14
d_call: .
v_call: TRBV7-9
clone_size: .
cdr3_nt: TGTGCCAGCAGCTCAGCCAGGGTTAATTCACCCCTCCACTTT
cdr3_aa: CASSSARVNSPLHF

j_call: TRBJ2-1
cdr3_length: 16
d_call: TRBD2
v_call: TRBV5-4
clone_size: .
cdr3_nt: TGTGCCAGCAGACCCGGGACTAGCGGGGGCTACAATGAGCAGTTCTTC
cdr3_aa: CASRPGTSGGYNEQFF

j_call: TRBJ1-2
cdr3_length: 15
d_call: .
v_call: TRBV21-1
clone_size: .
cdr3_nt: TGTGCCCTCACCCCCCCTACCGGGACAATCGAGGGCTACACCTTC
cdr3_aa: CALTPPTGTIEGYTF

j_call: TRBJ2-7
cdr3_length: 15
d_call: TRBD1
v_call: TRBV18
clone_size: .
cdr3_nt: TGTGCCAGCTCACCAGAGACAGGGCCTTACTACGAGCAGTACTTC
cdr3_aa: CASSPETGPYYEQYF

j_call: TRBJ2-7
cdr3_length: 15
d_call: TRBD2
v_call: TRBV27
clone_size: .
cdr3_nt: TGTGCCAGCAGAGTACTAGCGGGGACAAACTACGAGCAGTACTTC
cdr3_aa: CASRVLAGTNYEQYF

j_call: TRBJ1-1
cdr3_length: 16
d_call: .
v_call: TRBV4-2
clone_size: .
cdr3_nt: TGTGCCAGCAGCCAGGCGGTTACGGGGGGAAACACTGAAGCTTTCTTT
cdr3_aa: CASSQAVTGGNTEAFF

j_call: TRBJ2-2
cdr3_length: 17
d_call: TRBD2
v_call: TRBV5-1
clone_size: once
cdr3_nt: TGCGCCAGCAGCTTGGATGGGCCGGGAGGGAACACCGGGGAGCTGTTTTTT
cdr3_aa: CASSLDGPGGNTGELFF

j_call: TRBJ2-1
cdr3_length: 16
d_call: .
v_call: TRBV25-1
clone_size: .
cdr3_nt: TGTGCCAGCAGTATCGGGACTGGAGGCTCCTACAATGAGCAGTTCTTC
cdr3_aa: CASSIGTGGSYNEQFF

j_call: TRBJ1-1
cdr3_length: 13
d_call: .
v_call: TRBV18
clone_size: few
cdr3_nt: TGTGCCAGCTCACCAATCGGAGTGTTTGAAGCTTTCTTT
cdr3_aa: CASSPIGVFEAFF

j_call: TRBJ1-1
cdr3_length: 13
d_call: .
v_call: TRBV15
clone_size: .
cdr3_nt: TGTGCCACCAGCGGCAGGGCGCGCACTGAAGCTTTCTTT
cdr3_aa: CATSGRARTEAFF

j_call: TRBJ1-1
cdr3_length: 15
d_call: .
v_call: TRBV6-1
clone_size: .
cdr3_nt: TGTGCCAGCAGTGAAGAGTGGACACCCTTTCGAGAAGCTTTCTTT
cdr3_aa: CASSEEWTPFREAFF

j_call: TRBJ1-2
cdr3_length: 15
d_call: .
v_call: TRBV21-1
clone_size: .
cdr3_nt: TGTGCCAGCAGCACAGGACGGGAAGCTAACTATGGCTACACCTTC
cdr3_aa: CASSTGREANYGYTF

j_call: TRBJ2-7
cdr3_length: 10
d_call: .
v_call: TRBV1
clone_size: .
cdr3_nt: TGCACCACCCTCCCCCACGAGCAGTACTTC
cdr3_aa: CTTLPHEQYF

j_call: TRBJ1-5
cdr3_length: 15
d_call: TRBD1
v_call: TRBV7-8
clone_size: .
cdr3_nt: TGTGCCAGCAGCCTGGGACAGAATAGCAATCAGCCCCAGCATTTT
cdr3_aa: CASSLGQNSNQPQHF

j_call: TRBJ1-1
cdr3_length: 15
d_call: .
v_call: TRBV11-2
clone_size: .
cdr3_nt: TGTGCCAGCAGCTTAGATAGAGTAATGAACACTGAAGCTTTCTTT
cdr3_aa: CASSLDRVMNTEAFF

j_call: TRBJ2-7
cdr3_length: 16
d_call: TRBD2
v_call: TRBV4-1
clone_size: few
cdr3_nt: TGCGCCAGCAGCCCCTGGGGAACTAGCGGCACCTACGAGCAGTACTTC
cdr3_aa: CASSPWGTSGTYEQYF

j_call: TRBJ1-5
cdr3_length: 15
d_call: .
v_call: TRBV2
clone_size: .
cdr3_nt: TGTGCCAGCAGTGTTCAGGCTGCAAGCAATCAGCCCCAGCATTTT
cdr3_aa: CASSVQAASNQPQHF

j_call: TRBJ1-1
cdr3_length: 12
d_call: .
v_call: TRBV27
clone_size: .
cdr3_nt: TGTGCCAGCATCCCCAGAGCGGGTTCGGCTTTCTTT
cdr3_aa: CASIPRAGSAFF

j_call: TRBJ2-1
cdr3_length: 12
d_call: .
v_call: TRBV9
clone_size: .
cdr3_nt: TGTGCCAGCAGCGTAGACAGGAATGAGCAGTTCTTC
cdr3_aa: CASSVDRNEQFF

j_call: TRBJ2-2
cdr3_length: 14
d_call: TRBD1
v_call: TRBV25-1
clone_size: .
cdr3_nt: TGTGCCAGCGGCCCCGAGGGGGCCTCCGGGGAGCTGTTTTTT
cdr3_aa: CASGPEGASGELFF

j_call: TRBJ2-7
cdr3_length: 14
d_call: TRBD1
v_call: TRBV10-3
clone_size: once
cdr3_nt: TGTGCCATCAGTGACCTCCAGACAGGGAACGAGCAGTACTTC
cdr3_aa: CAISDLQTGNEQYF

j_call: TRBJ2-1
cdr3_length: 15
d_call: .
v_call: TRBV28
clone_size: .
cdr3_nt: TGTGCCAGCAGTACCAGCGGGTTGTCACGCGTTGAGCAGTTCTTC
cdr3_aa: CASSTSGLSRVEQFF

j_call: TRBJ2-1
cdr3_length: 14
d_call: .
v_call: TRBV11-2
clone_size: .
cdr3_nt: TGTGCCAGCAGCGTTAGGGGTGGGTGGTATGAGCAGTTCTTC
cdr3_aa: CASSVRGGWYEQFF

j_call: TRBJ2-7
cdr3_length: 14
d_call: TRBD1
v_call: TRBV28
clone_size: .
cdr3_nt: TGTGCCAGCAGAACCACAGGGGCGTCCTACGAGCAGTACTTC
cdr3_aa: CASRTTGASYEQYF

j_call: TRBJ2-1
cdr3_length: 17
d_call: TRBD2
v_call: TRBV5-1
clone_size: .
cdr3_nt: TGCGCCAGCAGCGGAGGACAGGGACTAGCGGGGCGCAATGAGCAGTTCTTC
cdr3_aa: CASSGGQGLAGRNEQFF

j_call: TRBJ2-1
cdr3_length: 14
d_call: TRBD2
v_call: TRBV2
clone_size: .
cdr3_nt: TGTGCCAGCAGTGAAGTTCTAGCGGGATATGAGCAGTTCTTC
cdr3_aa: CASSEVLAGYEQFF

j_call: TRBJ1-2
cdr3_length: 12
d_call: .
v_call: TRBV29-1
clone_size: .
cdr3_nt: TGCAGCGTTGATGTATCAGGGAATGGCTACACCTTC
cdr3_aa: CSVDVSGNGYTF

j_call: TRBJ1-4
cdr3_length: 13
d_call: .
v_call: TRBV19
clone_size: .
cdr3_nt: TGTGCCAGTAAGAACAGGGCAAATGAAAAACTGTTTTTT
cdr3_aa: CASKNRANEKLFF

j_call: TRBJ1-1
cdr3_length: 14
d_call: TRBD1
v_call: TRBV7-2
clone_size: few
cdr3_nt: TGTGCCAGCAGCAAGACAGGGGGCCGTACTGAAGCTTTCTTT
cdr3_aa: CASSKTGGRTEAFF

j_call: TRBJ2-1
cdr3_length: 13
d_call: .
v_call: TRBV6-6
clone_size: once
cdr3_nt: TGTGCCAGTGCCGGGACATACTACAATGAGCAGTTCTTC
cdr3_aa: CASAGTYYNEQFF

j_call: TRBJ1-1
cdr3_length: 14
d_call: .
v_call: TRBV6-5
clone_size: .
cdr3_nt: TGTGCCAGCAGTTACGGGGGAGGGCACACTGAAGCTTTCTTT
cdr3_aa: CASSYGGGHTEAFF

j_call: TRBJ2-7
cdr3_length: 15
d_call: TRBD2
v_call: TRBV9
clone_size: .
cdr3_nt: TGTGCCAGCAGCGTAGGGTCTAGCGGGAGGTACGAGCAGTACTTC
cdr3_aa: CASSVGSSGRYEQYF

j_call: TRBJ2-5
cdr3_length: 13
d_call: TRBD1
v_call: TRBV6-6
clone_size: once
cdr3_nt: TGTGCCAGCAGAGGACAGGGCGAAGAGACCCAGTACTTC
cdr3_aa: CASRGQGEETQYF

j_call: TRBJ1-5
cdr3_length: 13
d_call: .
v_call: TRBV19
clone_size: .
cdr3_nt: TGTGCCAGTAGTATAGACGGGGAAGGACCCCAGCATTTT
cdr3_aa: CASSIDGEGPQHF

j_call: TRBJ1-5
cdr3_length: 14
d_call: TRBD1
v_call: TRBV6-5
clone_size: few
cdr3_nt: TGTGCCAGCAGGCAAGGGACAGGGAAACAGCCCCAGCATTTT
cdr3_aa: CASRQGTGKQPQHF

j_call: TRBJ1-1
cdr3_length: 15
d_call: .
v_call: TRBV6-1
clone_size: .
cdr3_nt: TGTGCCAGCAGTGAAGTTAGCTTGAGATCTGGAGAAGCTTTCTTT
cdr3_aa: CASSEVSLRSGEAFF

j_call: TRBJ2-3
cdr3_length: 15
d_call: TRBD1
v_call: TRBV7-6
clone_size: .
cdr3_nt: TGTGCCAGCAGCTCCGGTGGACAGGGGAGGGATACGCAGTATTTT
cdr3_aa: CASSSGGQGRDTQYF

j_call: TRBJ2-3
cdr3_length: 15
d_call: .
v_call: TRBV9
clone_size: .
cdr3_nt: TGTGCCAGCAGCGGGCGACAGCCCCACACAGATACGCAGTATTTT
cdr3_aa: CASSGRQPHTDTQYF

j_call: TRBJ2-4
cdr3_length: 14
d_call: .
v_call: TRBV4-1
clone_size: .
cdr3_nt: TGCGCCAGCAGCCAGGCACCCAGGGAAAACATTCAGTACTTC
cdr3_aa: CASSQAPRENIQYF

j_call: TRBJ2-1
cdr3_length: 15
d_call: .
v_call: TRBV5-6
clone_size: once
cdr3_nt: TGTGCCAGCAGCGCAGGGTGGACCCCCTACAATGAGCAGTTCTTC
cdr3_aa: CASSAGWTPYNEQFF

j_call: TRBJ2-7
cdr3_length: 14
d_call: TRBD1
v_call: TRBV14
clone_size: .
cdr3_nt: TGTGCCAGCAGCCAGGGACAGGCCATCGGGGCTATGTACTTC
cdr3_aa: CASSQGQAIGAMYF

j_call: TRBJ1-6
cdr3_length: 14
d_call: .
v_call: TRBV2
clone_size: once
cdr3_nt: TGTGCCAGCAGTGGGGGGCGGAAGGATTCACCCCTCCACTTT
cdr3_aa: CASSGGRKDSPLHF

j_call: TRBJ1-4
cdr3_length: 14
d_call: .
v_call: TRBV9
clone_size: .
cdr3_nt: TGTGCCAGCAGCGTGTCAGGGCTAAATGAAAAACTGTTTTTT
cdr3_aa: CASSVSGLNEKLFF

j_call: TRBJ1-1
cdr3_length: 14
d_call: TRBD1
v_call: TRBV19
clone_size: .
cdr3_nt: TGTGCCAGTATTCCTCGACAGGGAGGCACTGAAGCTTTCTTT
cdr3_aa: CASIPRQGGTEAFF

j_call: TRBJ2-5
cdr3_length: 17
d_call: TRBD1
v_call: TRBV14
clone_size: once
cdr3_nt: TGTGCCAGCAGCCCCCGAGGGACAGCATCCATCCAAGAGACCCAGTACTTC
cdr3_aa: CASSPRGTASIQETQYF

j_call: TRBJ1-4
cdr3_length: 13
d_call: .
v_call: TRBV2
clone_size: .
cdr3_nt: TGTGCCAGCAGTGAAGCGGGCAGGGGAGAACTGTTTTTT
cdr3_aa: CASSEAGRGELFF

j_call: TRBJ1-1
cdr3_length: 14
d_call: TRBD1
v_call: TRBV10-3
clone_size: many
cdr3_nt: TGTGCCACCGACCGGACAGGGGCTAACACTGAAGCTTTCTTT
cdr3_aa: CATDRTGANTEAFF